The 24 T cell receptor beta chains below were found in one sample sequenced in a study of OX40 agonist ivuxolimab in advanced cancers. Sequencing used immunoSEQ multiplex PCR; TCRdb keeps in-frame clones, though not all of them. The sample consists of around 71,000 clones, approximately 86% of them appearing once. The sample in question was CD4+ or CD8+ T cells sorted from blood, obtained in a trial of the OX40 agonist ivuxolimab. Receptors were obtained from an adult with an advanced solid tumor such as melanoma, head and neck, liver or kidney cancer.

This chain uses TRBV2 with TRBJ2-7; 9 bases fit TRBD2. Trimming removed 1 base from V and 2 bases from J; junction bases left unmatched: 3. The CDR3 has 15 amino acids. Germline V gene lookup returns CDR1 SNHLY and CDR2 FYNNEI. The CDR3 here is CASSEGIAGAYEQYF. The CDR3 region has the DNA TGTGCCAGCAGTGAAGGGATAGCGGGAGCCTACGAGCAGTACTTC.

In this sample, this clone turned up once. This rearrangement joins TRBV10-3 to TRBJ2-5, with 9 bases lining up with TRBD1. The CDR3 runs to 13 residues. Trimming cost V 7 bases and J 1 base; bases outside gene matches: 1. CDR1 and CDR2 from the germline V gene are ENHRY and SYGVKD. The DNA for the CDR3 is TGTGCCATCAAGGACAGGGGCCAAGAGACCCAGTACTTC. Translation gives CAIKDRGQETQYF.

The J gene is TRBJ1-1, the V gene TRBV5-1; TRBD1 agrees at 7 bases. Looked up from germline, CDR1 is SGHRS and CDR2 is YFSETQ. Trimming at V came to 3 bases and at J to 1 base, leaving 9 bases not matched to a gene. The CDR3 spans 16 residues. CDR3 residues: CASSSIWTGANTEAFF. Written as DNA, the CDR3 is TGCGCCAGCAGCTCGATCTGGACAGGAGCGAACACTGAAGCTTTCTTT.

For the CDR3, the DNA is TGTGCCAGCAGTTTTCCGACAGGGGGTGGCTACACCTTC. Encoded protein: CASSFPTGGGYTF. The chain combines TRBV27 with TRBJ1-2; 9 nucleotides line up with TRBD1. The CDR3 loop spans 13 amino acids. V lost 3 bases, J lost 7 bases, and 3 bases stayed unmatched. Germline assignment: CDR1 MNHEY and CDR2 SMNVEV (reference sequence).

The chain is built from TRBV30 and TRBJ1-5, with D perhaps TRBD1 (5 bases). Germline V gives CDR1 GTSNPN, CDR2 SVGIG (reference sequence). Trimming cost V 0 bases and J 12 bases, with 9 bases left between them. This CDR3 contains 11 residues. The CDR3 here is CAWSVGAHQHF. In DNA form, the CDR3 reads TGTGCCTGGAGTGTTGGGGCTCACCAGCATTTT.

The rearrangement joins TRBV5-4 to TRBJ1-2, with D tentatively TRBD1 (6 bases). The germline V gene encodes CDR1 SGHNT and CDR2 YYREEE (reference sequence). V lost 4 bases to trimming and J lost 8 bases, with 15 bases between them. CDR3 length: 13 amino acids. The CDR3 region has the DNA TGTGCCAGCAGCCCCGGGACACCGATCGGCTACACCTTC. It is translated as CASSPGTPIGYTF.

The chain couples TRBV19 to TRBJ2-2, with 8 bases fitting TRBD1. Germline V gives CDR1 LNHDA, CDR2 SQIVND (reference sequence). The J segment lost 6 bases and the V segment lost 4 bases, leaving 7 bases of the junction unmatched. CDR3 length equals 15 residues. The CDR3 sequence: CASSKETGASGELFF. CDR3 nucleotides: TGTGCCAGTAGTAAGGAGACAGGGGCTTCCGGGGAGCTGTTTTTT.

The chain uses TRBV6-1 and TRBJ2-1; 8 nucleotides agree with TRBD1. CDR3 length: 15 residues. V lost 6 bases and J lost 0; bases outside the gene matches: 4. CDR1 is MNHNS, CDR2 SASEGT, per germline. The chain's CDR3 is CASRRTGSSYNEQFF. The CDR3 nucleotides read TGTGCCAGCAGAAGGACAGGGTCCTCCTACAATGAGCAGTTCTTC.

The count of this clone is one. V and J are TRBV5-4 and TRBJ2-1; 7 nucleotides align to TRBD2. Unmatched junction bases numbered 5, after V lost 2 bases and J lost 9 bases. Germline lookup yields CDR1 SGHNT and CDR2 YYREEE (reference sequence). The CDR3 runs 13 residues. The CDR3 here is CASSLTGGAEQFF. DNA of the CDR3: TGTGCCAGCAGCTTAACGGGAGGAGCTGAGCAGTTCTTC. The whole variable domain, filled in from reference TRBV5-4 and TRBJ2-1, reads ETGVTQSPTHLIKTRGQQVTLRCSSQSGHNTVSWYQQALGQGPQFIFQYYREEENGRGNFPPRFSGLQFPNYSSELNVNALELDDSALYLCASSLTGGAEQFFGPGTRLTVL.

The chain is built from TRBV7-2 and TRBJ1-4; 8 nucleotides agree with TRBD1. Germline CDR1 SGHTA, CDR2 FQGNSA. The CDR3 contains 17 residues. Trimming removed 3 bases from V and 2 bases from J; junction bases left unmatched: 8. CDR3 protein: CASSLKTGATTNEKLFF. CDR3 sequence (DNA): TGTGCCAGCAGCTTGAAGACAGGGGCGACTACTAATGAAAAACTGTTTTTT.

V and J are TRBV7-3 and TRBJ2-1, with 7 bases lining up with TRBD2. Germline assignment: CDR1 SGHTA and CDR2 FQGTGA. The CDR3 length is 14 residues. The V gene end was trimmed by 6 bases and the J gene end by 4 bases; junction bases not matched to a gene: 6. The CDR3 DNA is TGTGCCAGCAGTTCTAGCGGAGCATACAATGAGCAGTTCTTC. As protein: CASSSSGAYNEQFF.

The V gene is TRBV6-1, the J gene TRBJ2-2; 8 bases are shared with TRBD2. The CDR3 sequence is 15 residues long. Germline lookup yields CDR1 MNHNS and CDR2 SASEGT. J gave up 5 bases and V 7 bases, and 9 bases lay outside the gene matches. The chain's CDR3 is CASKRAGEGTGELFF. The CDR3 DNA reads as TGTGCCAGCAAAAGAGCGGGAGAAGGTACCGGGGAGCTGTTTTTT.

This clone was picked up a small number of times. This chain uses TRBV4-2 with TRBJ1-4; the D gene is possibly TRBD1 (6 bases). V shed 4 bases and J shed 12 bases, with 18 bases lying between them. CDR1 and CDR2 from the germline V gene are LGHNA and YNFKEQ. The length of the CDR3 is 14 residues. The CDR3 reads CASSPGTLARELFF. The CDR3 nucleotides are TGTGCCAGCAGCCCCGGGACACTTGCTCGGGAACTGTTTTTT.

This chain uses TRBV30 with TRBJ2-7, with TRBD1 identical over 7 bases. The CDR3 loop spans 13 amino acids. Germline-derived CDR1 and CDR2 are GTSNPN and SVGIG (reference sequence). V lost 7 bases to trimming and J lost 3 bases; unmatched junction nucleotides: 9. The CDR3, as DNA: TGTGCCTCGTCGCCGGGACAGTTCTACGAGCAGTACTTC. Its protein product is CASSPGQFYEQYF. Together with reference TRBV30 and TRBJ2-7, the CDR3 gives the full variable domain: SQTIHQWPATLVQPVGSPLSLECTVEGTSNPNLYWYRQAAGRGLQLLFYSVGIGQISSEVPQNLSASRPQDRQFILSSKKLLLSDSGFYLCASSPGQFYEQYFGPGTRLTVT.

The chain combines TRBV7-2 with TRBJ2-3, with D unresolved. The CDR3 has 15 residues. Trimming took off 5 bases at V and 0 bases at J, with 12 bases between the two ends. CDR1 and CDR2 (germline): SGHTA, FQGNSA. The CDR3 nucleotides are TGTGCCAGCAGCCCGCCGGCTACTAGCACAGATACGCAGTATTTT. It codes for CASSPPATSTDTQYF.

The rearrangement uses TRBV10-2 and TRBJ2-5; 12 nucleotides match TRBD2. Germline values: CDR1 WSHSY, CDR2 SAAADI. The CDR3 runs to 15 residues. Trimming cost V 3 bases and J 3 bases; bases outside gene matches: 2. The CDR3 loop reads CASSDLAGGKETQYF. Written as DNA, the CDR3 is TGCGCCAGCAGTGACCTAGCGGGAGGGAAAGAGACCCAGTACTTC.

The V and J genes are TRBV18 and TRBJ1-5; D is perhaps TRBD1 (5 bases). Trimming removed 3 bases at V and 5 bases at J, with 14 bases between. CDR3 length equals 15 residues. CDR1 and CDR2 from the germline V gene are KGHSH and LQKENI. CDR3 sequence (DNA): TGTGCCAGCTCACCCGGGACCCCGGGAGATCAGCCCCAGCATTTT. This encodes CASSPGTPGDQPQHF.

The V call is TRBV27, the J call TRBJ2-3; no firm D call. V was cut by 1 base and J by 6 bases, with 5 bases left in between. Germline CDR1 MNHEY, CDR2 SMNVEV (reference sequence). The CDR3 loop spans 12 amino acids. The CDR3 here is CASSLLGDTQYF. The DNA of the CDR3 is TGTGCCAGCAGTTTATTGGGGGATACGCAGTATTTT.

This chain connects TRBV5-1 to TRBJ2-5; no firm D call. Germline V gene sequence: CDR1 SGHRS, CDR2 YFSETQ. V gave up 1 base and J gave up 5 bases, with 15 bases separating them. The CDR3 totals 15 residues. The CDR3 sequence: CASSLLTHPEETQYF. The CDR3 region has the DNA TGCGCCAGCAGCTTGCTTACCCACCCGGAGGAGACCCAGTACTTC.

The chain recombines TRBV5-1 with TRBJ2-5; TRBD2 agrees at 10 bases. After removal of 1 base from V and 4 bases from J, the junction contained 16 bases not matched to a gene. The CDR3 has 19 amino acids. From germline, CDR1 is SGHRS and CDR2 YFSETQ. The CDR3 protein is CASSLFTRTSGHGVETQYF. In DNA form, the CDR3 reads TGCGCCAGCAGCTTGTTCACACGGACTAGCGGCCATGGGGTAGAGACCCAGTACTTC.

The V and J genes are TRBV2 and TRBJ2-7; tentative D call: TRBD2 (6 bases). The CDR3 length is 13 residues. V was shortened by 1 base and J by 6 bases, with 10 bases between the two germline ends. Germline V CDR1 and CDR2: SNHLY, FYNNEI. CDR3 DNA: TGTGCCAGCAGTGAAGGACTAGTTCGCGAGCAGTACTTC. Its protein product is CASSEGLVREQYF.

The V gene is TRBV9, the J gene TRBJ2-2; 8 positions match TRBD1. Unmatched junction bases numbered 4, after V lost 2 bases and J lost 4 bases. From germline, CDR1 is SGDLS and CDR2 YYNGEE. This CDR3 contains 15 residues. The CDR3 DNA follows: TGTGCCAGCAGCGTTTTCCAGGGGGCCACCGGGGAGCTGTTTTTT. This translates into CASSVFQGATGELFF.

The V gene is TRBV28, the J gene TRBJ2-2; no firm D call. V was clipped by 5 bases and J by 3 bases, with 7 bases between them. CDR1 MDHEN and CDR2 SYDVKM come from the germline V gene. The CDR3 totals 13 residues. The chain's CDR3 is CASSPTYTGELFF. The CDR3 coding sequence is TGTGCCAGCAGTCCCACTTACACCGGGGAGCTGTTTTTT.

The CDR3 coding sequence is TGCGCCAGCAGCTACGGTTCGGGGCGTGATGTCTACACCTTC. Amino acid sequence: CASSYGSGRDVYTF. The chain employs TRBV5-1 and TRBJ1-2; D is perhaps TRBD1 (5 bases). Germline CDR1 SGHRS, CDR2 YFSETQ. Trimming cost V 3 bases and J 10 bases, with 19 bases left between them. The CDR3 length is 14 residues.